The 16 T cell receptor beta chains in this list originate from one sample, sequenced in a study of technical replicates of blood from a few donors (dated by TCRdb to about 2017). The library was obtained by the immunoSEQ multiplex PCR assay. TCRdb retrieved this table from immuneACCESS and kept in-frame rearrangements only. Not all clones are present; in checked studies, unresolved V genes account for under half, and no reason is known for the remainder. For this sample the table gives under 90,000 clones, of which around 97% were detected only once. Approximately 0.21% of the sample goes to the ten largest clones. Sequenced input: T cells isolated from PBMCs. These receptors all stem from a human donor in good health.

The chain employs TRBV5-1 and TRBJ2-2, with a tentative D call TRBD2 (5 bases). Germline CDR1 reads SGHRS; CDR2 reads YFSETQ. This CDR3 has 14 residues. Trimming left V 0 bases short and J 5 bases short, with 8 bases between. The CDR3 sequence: CASSLELGTGELFF. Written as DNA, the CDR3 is TGCGCCAGCAGCTTGGAACTAGGGACCGGGGAGCTGTTTTTT.

As DNA, the CDR3 is TGTGCCACTACAGGGGCTGGGGCCAACGTCCTGACTTTC. This translates into CATTGAGANVLTF. V and J are TRBV7-8 and TRBJ2-6, with 7 bases that match TRBD1. In germline, CDR1 is SGHVS, CDR2 FQNEAQ. The length of the CDR3 is 13 residues. V was pared by 10 bases and J by 2 bases, with 2 bases of the junction left unmatched. Drawing the rest from reference TRBV7-8 and TRBJ2-6, the complete variable domain is GAGVSQSPRYKVAKRGQDVALRCDPISGHVSLFWYQQALGQGPEFLTYFQNEAQLDKSGLPSDRFFAERPEGSVSTLKIQRTQQEDSAVYLCATTGAGANVLTFGAGSRLTVL.

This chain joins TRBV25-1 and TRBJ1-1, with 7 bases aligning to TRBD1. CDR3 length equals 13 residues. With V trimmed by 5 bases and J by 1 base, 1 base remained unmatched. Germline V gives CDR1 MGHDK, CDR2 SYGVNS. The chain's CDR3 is CASSRTGNTEAFF. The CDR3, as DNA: TGTGCCAGCAGTAGGACAGGGAACACTGAAGCTTTCTTT.

In DNA form, the CDR3 reads TGTGCCAGCAGCATCGGACAGCCCTCTGGAAACACCATATATTTT. Amino acid sequence: CASSIGQPSGNTIYF. The J gene is TRBJ1-3, the V gene TRBV5-4, with D possibly being TRBD1 (6 bases). Trimming removed 4 bases from V and 0 bases from J, with 11 bases in between. The germline V gene has CDR1 SGHNT and CDR2 YYREEE (reference sequence). The CDR3 extends over 15 amino acids.

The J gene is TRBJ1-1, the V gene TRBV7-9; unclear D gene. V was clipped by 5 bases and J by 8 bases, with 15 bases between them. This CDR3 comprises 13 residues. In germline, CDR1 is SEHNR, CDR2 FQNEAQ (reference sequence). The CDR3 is CASSPSGRIEAFF. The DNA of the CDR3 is TGTGCCAGCAGCCCCAGCGGGCGAATCGAAGCTTTCTTT.

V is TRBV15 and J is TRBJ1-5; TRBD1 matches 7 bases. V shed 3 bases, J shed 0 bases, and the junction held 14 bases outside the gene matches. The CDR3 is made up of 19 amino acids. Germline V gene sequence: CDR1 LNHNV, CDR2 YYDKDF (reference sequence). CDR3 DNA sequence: TGTGCCACCAGCAGGAGACAGGGCGAATTAGGATATAGCAATCAGCCCCAGCATTTT. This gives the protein CATSRRQGELGYSNQPQHF. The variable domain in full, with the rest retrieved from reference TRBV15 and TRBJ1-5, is DAMVIQNPRYQVTQFGKPVTLSCSQTLNHNVMYWYQQKSSQAPKLLFHYYDKDFNNEADTPDNFQSRRPNTSFCFLDIRSPGLGDTAMYLCATSRRQGELGYSNQPQHFGDGTRLSIL.

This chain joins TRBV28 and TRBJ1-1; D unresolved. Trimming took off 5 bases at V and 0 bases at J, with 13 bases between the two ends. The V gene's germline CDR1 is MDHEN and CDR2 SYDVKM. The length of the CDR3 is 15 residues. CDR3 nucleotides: TGTGCCAGCAGTCTCCCCTATCAAATGAACACTGAAGCTTTCTTT. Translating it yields CASSLPYQMNTEAFF.

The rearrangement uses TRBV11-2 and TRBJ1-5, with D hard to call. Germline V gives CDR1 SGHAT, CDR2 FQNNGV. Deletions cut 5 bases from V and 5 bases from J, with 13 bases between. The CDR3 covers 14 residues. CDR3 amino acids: CASSRTPSDQPQHF. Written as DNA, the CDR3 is TGTGCCAGCAGCCGGACTCCCAGTGATCAGCCCCAGCATTTT.

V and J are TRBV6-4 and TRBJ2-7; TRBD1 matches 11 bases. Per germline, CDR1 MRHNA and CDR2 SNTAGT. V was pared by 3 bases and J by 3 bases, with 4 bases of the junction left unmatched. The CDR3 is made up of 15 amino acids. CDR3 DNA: TGTGCCAGCAGTGAAGGGACAGGGGGAGTCTACGAGCAGTACTTC. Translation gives CASSEGTGGVYEQYF.

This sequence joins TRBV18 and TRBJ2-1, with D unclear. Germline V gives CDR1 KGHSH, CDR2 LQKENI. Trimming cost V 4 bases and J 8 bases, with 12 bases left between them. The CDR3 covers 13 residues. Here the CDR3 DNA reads TGTGCCAGCTCACTCGAGCTTGGAGATGAGCAGTTCTTC. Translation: CASSLELGDEQFF.

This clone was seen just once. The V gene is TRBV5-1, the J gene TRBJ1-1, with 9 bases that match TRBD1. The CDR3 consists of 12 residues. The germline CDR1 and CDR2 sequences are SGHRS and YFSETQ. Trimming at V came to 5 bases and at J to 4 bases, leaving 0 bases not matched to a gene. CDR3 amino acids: CASRTGGTEAFF. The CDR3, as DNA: TGCGCCAGCAGGACAGGGGGCACTGAAGCTTTCTTT. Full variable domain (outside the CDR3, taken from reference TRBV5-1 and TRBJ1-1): KAGVTQTPRYLIKTRGQQVTLSCSPISGHRSVSWYQQTPGQGLQFLFEYFSETQRNKGNFPGRFSGRQFSNSRSEMNVSTLELGDSALYLCASRTGGTEAFFGQGTRLTVV.

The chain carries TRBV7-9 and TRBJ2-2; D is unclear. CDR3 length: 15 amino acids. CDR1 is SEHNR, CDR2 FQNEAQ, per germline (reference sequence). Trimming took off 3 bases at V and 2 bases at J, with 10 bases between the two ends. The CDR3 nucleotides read TGTGCCAGCAGCTTTCAAGAGCCCAACACCGGGGAGCTGTTTTTT. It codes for CASSFQEPNTGELFF.

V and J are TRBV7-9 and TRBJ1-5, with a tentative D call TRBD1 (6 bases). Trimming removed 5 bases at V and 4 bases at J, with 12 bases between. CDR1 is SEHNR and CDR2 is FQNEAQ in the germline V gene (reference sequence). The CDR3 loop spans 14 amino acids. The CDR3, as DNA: TGTGCCAGCAGCGACACAGGGCTGAATCAGCCCCAGCATTTT. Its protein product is CASSDTGLNQPQHF.

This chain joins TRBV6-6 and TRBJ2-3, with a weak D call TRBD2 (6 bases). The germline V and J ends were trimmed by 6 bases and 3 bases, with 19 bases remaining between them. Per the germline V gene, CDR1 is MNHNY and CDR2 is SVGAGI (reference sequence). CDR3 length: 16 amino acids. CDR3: CASSARTTLRTDTQYF. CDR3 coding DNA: TGTGCCAGCAGCGCCCGGACTACTCTTAGAACAGATACGCAGTATTTT.

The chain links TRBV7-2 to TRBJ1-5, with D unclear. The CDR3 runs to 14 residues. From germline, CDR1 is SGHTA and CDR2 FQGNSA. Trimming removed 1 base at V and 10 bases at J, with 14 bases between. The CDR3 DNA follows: TGTGCCAGCAGCTTAGGGAGGCCATCAAATCCCCAGCATTTT. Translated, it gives CASSLGRPSNPQHF.

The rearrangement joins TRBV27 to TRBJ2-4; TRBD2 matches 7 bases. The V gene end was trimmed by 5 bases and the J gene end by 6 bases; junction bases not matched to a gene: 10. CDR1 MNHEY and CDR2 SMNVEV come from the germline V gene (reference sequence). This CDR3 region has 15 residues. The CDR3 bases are TGTGCCAGCAGTCCCCTGGGAGGGGATGGAAACATTCAGTACTTC. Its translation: CASSPLGGDGNIQYF.